This is a list of T cell receptor beta chains from one sample in a study of blood T cell repertoires in COVID-19. Method: immunoSEQ multiplex PCR; TCRdb's copy keeps in-frame clones and lacks some. The sample consists of 190,000 or so clones, around nine tenths of them appearing once. The specimen was peripheral blood. The receptors shown here come from a man in his forties with active or convalescent COVID-19. The CDR3 runs from the conserved cysteine through the conserved F or W. Each record gives: CDR3 DNA, CDR3 protein, V gene, D gene, J gene, clone size. A D gene is named only where the DNA matches it firmly. Rows may omit the clone size; those that give it use once, few, many or a size class.

TGTGCCAGCAGTGTGTTAGACCTCACGCGGGAGGGCTACACCTTC,CASSVLDLTREGYTF,TRBV2,NA,TRBJ1-2,NA
TGTGCCAGCAGCGAAGTGAAGTCTAGCGGCTCTTACAATGAGCAGTTCTTC,CASSEVKSSGSYNEQFF,TRBV13,TRBD2,TRBJ2-1,NA
TGTGCCAGTACTTTGGCAGGCAACTATGGCTACACCTTC,CASTLAGNYGYTF,TRBV19,NA,TRBJ1-2,NA
TGTGCCAGCAGTGCTTCGGCAACTAAAGAGACCCAGTACTTC,CASSASATKETQYF,TRBV6-6,NA,TRBJ2-5,NA
TGTGCCAGCAGCGGATCTAGCTTAGAGACCCAGTACTTC,CASSGSSLETQYF,TRBV7-9,NA,TRBJ2-5,NA
TGTGCCAGCAGCGCTGGGCCCGAGCTATGGGATGGCTACACCTTC,CASSAGPELWDGYTF,TRBV11-1,NA,TRBJ1-2,NA
TGTGCCAGCAGTTACCCGAGACAGAATCAGCCCCAGCATTTT,CASSYPRQNQPQHF,TRBV6-5,NA,TRBJ1-5,NA
TGTGCCAGCAGCTCCGGACAGGTCAATGAAGCTTTCTTT,CASSSGQVNEAFF,TRBV7-2,TRBD1,TRBJ1-1,NA
TGTGCCAGCAGCCTTAGGACTAGCGGGGGCCAAGAGACCCAGTACTTC,CASSLRTSGGQETQYF,TRBV11-1,TRBD2,TRBJ2-5,NA
TGTGCCAGCCTCTGGGGGCATGGGAACACTGAAGCTTTCTTT,CASLWGHGNTEAFF,TRBV6-5,NA,TRBJ1-1,NA
TGTGCCAGCAGCTCATCGCGGGACAGGGCACCTTCAGCCCTCCACTTT,CASSSSRDRAPSALHF,TRBV7-6,TRBD1,TRBJ1-6,NA
TGTGCCAGCAGCCCAGGACTAGCGAATGAGCAGTTCTTC,CASSPGLANEQFF,TRBV5-6,TRBD2,TRBJ2-1,once
TGTGCCAGCAGCCCCGGGACAGGAGGAAACACCATATATTTT,CASSPGTGGNTIYF,TRBV7-9,TRBD1,TRBJ1-3,NA
TGTGCTAGTGCCCTGGGACTAGCGGGGGGAAGCTCCTACAATGAGCAGTTCTTC,CASALGLAGGSSYNEQFF,TRBV12-5,TRBD2,TRBJ2-1,NA
TGTGCCACCAGGAGTTTATCCTACAATGAGCAGTTCTTC,CATRSLSYNEQFF,TRBV15,NA,TRBJ2-1,once
TGTGCCAGCAGCGCCAGGGTAAGGGCTTTCTTT,CASSARVRAFF,TRBV21-1,NA,TRBJ1-1,NA
TGTGCCAGCAGTCCCCGGGATTACGAGCAGTACTTC,CASSPRDYEQYF,TRBV12-3/TRBV12-4,NA,TRBJ2-7,NA
TGTGCCAGCAGCTGGGCGAACGCTGAAGCTTTCTTT,CASSWANAEAFF,TRBV6-5,NA,TRBJ1-1,once
TGTGCCAGCCATACAGGGCCGAAGGCTTTCTTT,CASHTGPKAFF,TRBV19,NA,TRBJ1-1,NA
TGTGCCAGCAGTGAAGCCGGGACAGGCCATCTCAATGAGCAGTTCTTC,CASSEAGTGHLNEQFF,TRBV6-1,TRBD1,TRBJ2-1,few
TGTGCCAGCAGTCCGATTCAGGTCAACACTGAAGCTTTCTTT,CASSPIQVNTEAFF,TRBV27,NA,TRBJ1-1,NA
TGTGCCAGCAGCGTGGGACAGAGGAACACCGGGGAGCTGTTTTTT,CASSVGQRNTGELFF,TRBV9,TRBD1,TRBJ2-2,NA
TGTGCCAGCAGTGCCCGGGGGGCAAATGGAAACACCATATATTTT,CASSARGANGNTIYF,TRBV25-1,NA,TRBJ1-3,NA
TGTGCCAGCAGAGTAGAGACAGCTGTAATGGATACGCAGTATTTT,CASRVETAVMDTQYF,TRBV6-5,NA,TRBJ2-3,NA
TGTGCCAGCAGTGAGGACAGGAGGTCCTATGGCTACACCTTC,CASSEDRRSYGYTF,TRBV2,TRBD1,TRBJ1-2,NA
TGTGCCAGCAGCACAGGGGTACGGTCACCCCTCCACTTT,CASSTGVRSPLHF,TRBV11-3,TRBD1,TRBJ1-6,NA
TGTGCCAGCACGGACAGTCTCAATGAAAAACTGTTTTTT,CASTDSLNEKLFF,TRBV3-1/TRBV3-2,NA,TRBJ1-4,few
TGTGCCAGCAGCCCCGGTGAGGCCCCCTACGAGCAGTACTTC,CASSPGEAPYEQYF,TRBV7-3,NA,TRBJ2-7,NA
TGTGCCAGCAGTTTAGGGCTAGCGGGTGAAGAGACCCAGTACTTC,CASSLGLAGEETQYF,TRBV28,TRBD2,TRBJ2-5,NA
TGCGCCAGCAGCTGGGGACAGGGCATGGCCGAGCAGTACTTC,CASSWGQGMAEQYF,TRBV5-1,TRBD1,TRBJ2-7,once
TGTGCCAGCAGCACTCTAGCGGGGGAAGAGACCCAGTACTTC,CASSTLAGEETQYF,TRBV28,TRBD2,TRBJ2-5,NA
TGCGCCAGCAGCCAAGATCTGGCAGGTCACGAATACAATGAGCAGTTCTTC,CASSQDLAGHEYNEQFF,TRBV4-3,NA,TRBJ2-1,NA
TGTGCCAGCAGCCAATCGGGCGGGGGGGCGCGAGAAAAACTGTTTTTT,CASSQSGGGAREKLFF,TRBV3-1/TRBV3-2,NA,TRBJ1-4,few
TGTGCCATCAGTGAAGCCCGCTACGAGCAGTACTTC,CAISEARYEQYF,TRBV10-3,NA,TRBJ2-7,NA
TGTGCCACCAGCAGAGATAAGCGGTCCCTGAACACTGAAGCTTTCTTT,CATSRDKRSLNTEAFF,TRBV15,NA,TRBJ1-1,NA
TGTGCCAGTAGTAAAGGGGGGACAGGGTCCTACGAGCAGTACTTC,CASSKGGTGSYEQYF,TRBV19,TRBD1,TRBJ2-7,NA
TGTGCCAGCAGCCAAGGACGGAGGGGCAGTGGGGAGCTGTTTTTT,CASSQGRRGSGELFF,TRBV6-6,NA,TRBJ2-2,NA
TGTGCCAGTAGGCGGGGGGGCGACTACGAGCAGTACTTC,CASRRGGDYEQYF,TRBV19,TRBD2,TRBJ2-7,NA
TGTGCCAGCAACGAGGTACCGGAAGAAAAACTGTTTTTT,CASNEVPEEKLFF,TRBV28,NA,TRBJ1-4,NA
TGTGCCAGCAGCCCCGGGTTAGCGAGCACAGATACGCAGTATTTT,CASSPGLASTDTQYF,TRBV6-5,NA,TRBJ2-3,NA
TGTGCCAGCAGCTTATCACTAGCGGACAATGAGCAGTTCTTC,CASSLSLADNEQFF,TRBV7-3,TRBD2,TRBJ2-1,NA
TGCAGCGTGGCCTTAGCAGCGAACACCGGGGAGCTGTTTTTT,CSVALAANTGELFF,TRBV29-1,NA,TRBJ2-2,NA
TGCGCCAGCAGCTCGGTCTCAGGGGCGATCTCTGGAAACACCATATATTTT,CASSSVSGAISGNTIYF,TRBV5-1,NA,TRBJ1-3,NA
TGTGCCTTACTAGCGGGGGGGCACAATGAGCAGTTCTTC,CALLAGGHNEQFF,TRBV30,TRBD2,TRBJ2-1,NA
TGCGCCAGCAGCTCAGGGACAGGGGGCATCATCCGCTACGAGCAGTACTTC,CASSSGTGGIIRYEQYF,TRBV5-1,TRBD1,TRBJ2-7,once
TGTGCCAGCAGCACTACAGGGATTCGTGGCTACACCTTC,CASSTTGIRGYTF,TRBV5-5,NA,TRBJ1-2,NA
TGTGCCAGCAGTGACCATGGGACAGAGCAGTTCTTC,CASSDHGTEQFF,TRBV2,NA,TRBJ2-1,NA
TGTGCCAGCAGCCACGCGGAGGGCTACACCTTC,CASSHAEGYTF,TRBV14,NA,TRBJ1-2,few
TGTGCCAGCAGTTTATCTGTGTTGGGGCAGGACAAAGGGCGGGGGGACACTGAAGCTTTCTTT,CASSLSVLGQDKGRGDTEAFF,TRBV28,NA,TRBJ1-1,NA
TGTGCCAGCAGCTTAGGTCAGGGAAATGAAGCTTTCTTT,CASSLGQGNEAFF,TRBV7-2,NA,TRBJ1-1,NA
TGTGCCAGTAGATGGTCGGGGAGGGTGACTGAAGCTTTCTTT,CASRWSGRVTEAFF,TRBV19,NA,TRBJ1-1,NA
TGTGCTAGTGGTCCCGGACAGGGGTGGAATTCACCCCTCCACTTT,CASGPGQGWNSPLHF,TRBV12-5,TRBD1,TRBJ1-6,few
TGTGCCAGCAGCTTTGGAGGTTTGGAAGATCAGCCCCAGCATTTT,CASSFGGLEDQPQHF,TRBV7-8,NA,TRBJ1-5,NA
TGCGCCAGCTTTCCGAATGCGGCGAACACTGAAGCTTTCTTT,CASFPNAANTEAFF,TRBV5-1,NA,TRBJ1-1,NA
TGCGCCAGCAGCCCCCATGGAGGGGAGCAGTACTTC,CASSPHGGEQYF,TRBV4-1,NA,TRBJ2-7,NA
TGTGCCAGCAGCTCAGACTCCAGGGGGTTAAGAGCTGAAGCTTTCTTT,CASSSDSRGLRAEAFF,TRBV7-9,TRBD1,TRBJ1-1,few
TGTGCCAGCAGTCTAGGACAGACGAATTCACCCCTCCACTTT,CASSLGQTNSPLHF,TRBV28,NA,TRBJ1-6,NA
TGTGCCAGCAGTTTATCACCCGGGTTTGAAGCTTTCTTT,CASSLSPGFEAFF,TRBV28,NA,TRBJ1-1,NA